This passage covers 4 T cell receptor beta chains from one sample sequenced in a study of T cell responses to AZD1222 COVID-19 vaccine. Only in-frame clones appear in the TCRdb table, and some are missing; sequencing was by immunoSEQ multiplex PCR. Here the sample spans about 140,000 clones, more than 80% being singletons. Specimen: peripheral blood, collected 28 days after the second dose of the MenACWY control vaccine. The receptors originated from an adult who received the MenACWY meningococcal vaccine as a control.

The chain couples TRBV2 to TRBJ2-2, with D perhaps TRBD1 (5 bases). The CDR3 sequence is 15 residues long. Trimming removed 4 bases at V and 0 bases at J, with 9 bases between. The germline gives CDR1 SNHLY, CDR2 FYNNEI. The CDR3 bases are TGTGCCAGCAGTGGACAGCGAGCGAACACCGGGGAGCTGTTTTTT. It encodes CASSGQRANTGELFF.

This CDR3 is CASSYEAGGRTEAFF. CDR3 in DNA: TGTGCCAGCAGTTACGAGGCAGGGGGAAGGACTGAAGCTTTCTTT. The rearrangement joins TRBV6-5 to TRBJ1-1, with 7 bases lining up with TRBD1. Germline V CDR1 and CDR2: MNHEY, SVGAGI. The CDR3 runs to 15 residues. V shed 2 bases, J shed 5 bases, and the junction held 8 bases outside the gene matches.

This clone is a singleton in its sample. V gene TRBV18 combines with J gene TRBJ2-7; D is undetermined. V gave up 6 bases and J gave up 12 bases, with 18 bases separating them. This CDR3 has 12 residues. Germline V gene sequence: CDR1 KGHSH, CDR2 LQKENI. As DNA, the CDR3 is TGTGCCAGCTCGCAGGAGACGGACGGCACGTACTTC. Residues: CASSQETDGTYF.

The CDR3 spells CASSLFLAGEETQYF. The DNA of the CDR3 is TGCGCCAGCAGCTTGTTCCTAGCGGGGGAGGAGACCCAGTACTTC. The rearrangement joins TRBV5-1 to TRBJ2-5; 10 bases align to TRBD2. Per the germline V gene, CDR1 is SGHRS and CDR2 is YFSETQ. The trim removed 1 base at V and 5 bases at J, leaving 5 bases unmatched. The CDR3 loop spans 15 amino acids.